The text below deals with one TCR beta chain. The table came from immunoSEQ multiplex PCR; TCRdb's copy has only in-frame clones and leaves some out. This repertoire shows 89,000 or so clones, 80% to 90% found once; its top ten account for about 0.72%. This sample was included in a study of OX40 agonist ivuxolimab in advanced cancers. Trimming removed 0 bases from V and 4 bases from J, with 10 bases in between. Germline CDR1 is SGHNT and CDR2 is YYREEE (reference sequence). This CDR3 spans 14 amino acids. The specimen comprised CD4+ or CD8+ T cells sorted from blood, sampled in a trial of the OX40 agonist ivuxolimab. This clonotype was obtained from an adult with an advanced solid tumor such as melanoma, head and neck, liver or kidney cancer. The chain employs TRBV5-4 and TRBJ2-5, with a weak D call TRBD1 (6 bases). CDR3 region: CASSLVTGLETQYF. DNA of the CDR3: TGTGCCAGCAGCTTGGTGACAGGCCTAGAGACCCAGTACTTC.